This is a list of T cell receptor beta chains from one sample in a study of memory CD4+ T cells and cytomegalovirus serostatus. The table came from immunoSEQ multiplex PCR; TCRdb's copy has only in-frame clones and leaves some out. The sample has about 82,000 clones, roughly 80% seen once. The sequencing input was memory CD4+ T cells from blood. These receptors all come from an adult in good health and CMV-seronegative. Each CDR3 is given with its conserved first and last residue. Fields, in order: CDR3 length, J gene, clone size, D gene, V gene, CDR3 protein, CDR3 DNA. The D gene is left open where the match is weak. Clone size, where shown, is once, few, many, or a class for clones that have expanded.

>12|TRBJ1-1|-|-|TRBV28
CASNTANTEAFF
TGTGCCAGCAATACAGCGAACACTGAAGCTTTCTTT
>13|TRBJ2-7|-|-|TRBV7-3
CASSLGFRDEQYF
TGTGCCAGCAGCTTGGGATTCAGAGACGAGCAGTACTTC
>15|TRBJ1-6|-|-|TRBV6-6
CASRSRFSYNSPLHF
TGTGCCAGCAGATCTCGATTCTCCTATAATTCACCCCTCCACTTT
>15|TRBJ1-1|-|-|TRBV6-5
CASSYLKVSDTEAFF
TGTGCCAGCAGTTACCTTAAAGTCTCGGACACTGAAGCTTTCTTT
>12|TRBJ2-1|-|-|TRBV30
CACTSRVVEQFF
TGTGCCTGCACATCGAGGGTAGTTGAGCAGTTCTTC
>15|TRBJ1-4|-|TRBD1|TRBV6-1
CASSESPGGPDKLFF
TGTGCCAGCAGTGAAAGCCCAGGGGGTCCGGATAAACTGTTTTTT
>13|TRBJ1-2|once|TRBD1|TRBV27
CASKPSGGDGYTF
TGTGCCAGCAAACCGTCAGGGGGCGATGGCTACACCTTC
>16|TRBJ2-2|-|-|TRBV7-8
CASSPQTRRNTGELFF
TGTGCCAGCAGCCCCCAGACTAGAAGGAACACCGGGGAGCTGTTTTTT
>13|TRBJ1-2|-|-|TRBV7-3
CASSPGTSYGYTF
TGTGCCAGCAGCCCCGGGACCTCCTATGGCTACACCTTC
>13|TRBJ1-2|-|TRBD1|TRBV19
CASSTTGRYGYTF
TGTGCCAGTAGTACGACAGGGCGGTATGGCTACACCTTC
>20|TRBJ2-5|-|TRBD1|TRBV4-3
CASSQGPLAEGTGGRETQYF
TGCGCCAGCAGCCAAGGGCCCCTAGCGGAGGGGACAGGGGGCCGAGAGACCCAGTACTTC
>14|TRBJ1-4|-|-|TRBV6-5
CASGAAATNEKLFF
TGTGCCAGCGGGGCGGCCGCAACTAATGAAAAACTGTTTTTT
>12|TRBJ1-1|once|-|TRBV7-9
CASSLVYTEAFF
TGTGCCAGCAGCCTAGTCTACACTGAAGCTTTCTTT
>13|TRBJ2-2|once|-|TRBV7-8
CASSPVNTGELFF
TGTGCCAGCAGCCCAGTGAACACCGGGGAGCTGTTTTTT
>14|TRBJ1-1|few|-|TRBV11-2
CASSTESVNTEAFF
TGTGCCAGCAGTACCGAGTCAGTGAACACTGAAGCTTTCTTT
>14|TRBJ1-2|-|TRBD1|TRBV5-1
CASSGGTGPLGYTF
TGCGCCAGCAGCGGCGGGACAGGGCCTCTTGGCTACACCTTC
>12|TRBJ2-7|-|-|TRBV10-2
CASSKETYEQYF
TGCGCCAGCAGTAAGGAGACCTACGAGCAGTACTTC
>15|TRBJ1-6|-|-|TRBV11-2
CASSLVAPNNSPLHF
TGTGCCAGCAGCTTAGTGGCACCAAATAATTCACCCCTCCACTTT
>16|TRBJ2-7|-|-|TRBV4-1
CASSHETGRPEYEQYF
TGCGCCAGCAGCCATGAAACGGGACGGCCCGAATACGAGCAGTACTTC
>12|TRBJ1-3|many|-|TRBV5-1
CASGTIGNTIYF
TGCGCCAGCGGTACTATTGGAAACACCATATATTTT
>13|TRBJ1-4|-|-|TRBV12-5
CASGLSLCGKLFF
TGTGCTAGTGGTTTGTCCCTTTGTGGAAAACTGTTTTTT
>13|TRBJ1-3|-|-|TRBV10-1
CASSEEGGNTIYF
TGCGCCAGCAGTGAGGAGGGGGGAAACACCATATATTTT
>14|TRBJ1-5|once|TRBD1|TRBV27
CASTKGQANQPQHF
TGTGCCAGTACCAAGGGACAGGCAAATCAGCCCCAGCATTTT
>14|TRBJ2-7|-|-|TRBV7-9
CASSLSGSRYEQYF
TGTGCCAGCAGCTTATCAGGGAGCAGGTACGAGCAGTACTTC
>11|TRBJ2-5|-|-|TRBV7-2
CASSLEGGQYF
TGTGCCAGCAGCTTAGAGGGGGGCCAGTACTTC
>16|TRBJ2-7|-|TRBD1|TRBV15
CATSRPAGTGSYEQYF
TGTGCCACCAGCAGACCGGCGGGGACAGGTAGCTACGAGCAGTACTTC
>16|TRBJ1-3|few|-|TRBV6-1
CASSDFRTASGNTIYF
TGTGCCAGCAGTGATTTCCGGACGGCCTCTGGAAACACCATATATTTT